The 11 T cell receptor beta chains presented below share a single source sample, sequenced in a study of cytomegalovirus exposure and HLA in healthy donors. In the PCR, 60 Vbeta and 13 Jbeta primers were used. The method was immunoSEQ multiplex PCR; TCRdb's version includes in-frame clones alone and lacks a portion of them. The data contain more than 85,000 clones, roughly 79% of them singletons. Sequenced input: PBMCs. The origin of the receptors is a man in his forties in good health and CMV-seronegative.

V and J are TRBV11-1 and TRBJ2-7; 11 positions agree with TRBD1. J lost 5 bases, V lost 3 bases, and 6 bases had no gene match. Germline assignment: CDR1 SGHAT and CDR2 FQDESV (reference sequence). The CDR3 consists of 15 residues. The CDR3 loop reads CASSFPGGQGDEQYF. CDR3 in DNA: TGTGCCAGCAGCTTCCCTGGGGGACAGGGGGACGAGCAGTACTTC. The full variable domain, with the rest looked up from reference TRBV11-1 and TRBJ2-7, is EAEVAQSPRYKITEKSQAVAFWCDPISGHATLYWYRQILGQGPELLVQFQDESVVDDSQLPKDRFSAERLKGVDSTLKIQPAELGDSAMYLCASSFPGGQGDEQYFGPGTRLTVT.

CDR3 loop: CAISASGGTRETQYF. The CDR3 coding sequence is TGTGCCATCAGTGCTTCCGGAGGGACTAGGGAGACCCAGTACTTC. The genes are TRBV10-3 and TRBJ2-5; 8 bases are shared with TRBD2. CDR1 is ENHRY, CDR2 SYGVKD, per germline. Unmatched junction bases numbered 9, after V lost 4 bases and J lost 5 bases. The CDR3 totals 15 residues.

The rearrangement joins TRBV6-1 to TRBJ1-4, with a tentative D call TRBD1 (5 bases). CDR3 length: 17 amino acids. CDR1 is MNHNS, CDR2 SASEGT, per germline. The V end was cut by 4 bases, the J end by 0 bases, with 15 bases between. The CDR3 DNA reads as TGTGCCAGCAGTGCCGGGACGGGAGTTCCAACTAATGAAAAACTGTTTTTT. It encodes CASSAGTGVPTNEKLFF.

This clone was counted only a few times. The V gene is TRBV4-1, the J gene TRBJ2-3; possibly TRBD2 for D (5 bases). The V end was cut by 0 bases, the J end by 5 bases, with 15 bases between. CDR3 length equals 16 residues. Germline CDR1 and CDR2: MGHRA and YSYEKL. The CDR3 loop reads CASSQEATRAIDTQYF. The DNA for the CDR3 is TGCGCCAGCAGCCAAGAGGCCACGAGGGCAATAGATACGCAGTATTTT.

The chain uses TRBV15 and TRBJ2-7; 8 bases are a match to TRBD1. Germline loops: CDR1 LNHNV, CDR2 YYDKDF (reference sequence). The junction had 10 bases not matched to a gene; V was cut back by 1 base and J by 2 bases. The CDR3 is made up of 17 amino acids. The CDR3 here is CATSRVSDRVIPYEQYF. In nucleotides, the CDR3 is TGTGCCACCAGCAGAGTATCGGACAGGGTGATCCCCTACGAGCAGTACTTC.

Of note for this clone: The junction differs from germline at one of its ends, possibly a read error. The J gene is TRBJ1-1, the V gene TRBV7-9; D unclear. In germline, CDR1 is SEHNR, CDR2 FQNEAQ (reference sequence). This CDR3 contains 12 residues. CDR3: CSSSSTLEGAFF. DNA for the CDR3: TGTTCCAGCAGCTCCACCCTTGAGGGAGCTTTCTTT.

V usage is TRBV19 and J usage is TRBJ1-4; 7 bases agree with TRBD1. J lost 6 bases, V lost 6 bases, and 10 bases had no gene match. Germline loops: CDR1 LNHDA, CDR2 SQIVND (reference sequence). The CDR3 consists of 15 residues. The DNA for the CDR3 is TGTGCCAGTAGCCAAAACCGGGACAGAGATGAAAAACTGTTTTTT. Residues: CASSQNRDRDEKLFF.

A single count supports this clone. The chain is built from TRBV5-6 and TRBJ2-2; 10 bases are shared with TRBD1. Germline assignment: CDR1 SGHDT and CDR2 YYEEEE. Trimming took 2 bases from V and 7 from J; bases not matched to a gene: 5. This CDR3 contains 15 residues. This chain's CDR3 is CASSFPGQGFGELFF. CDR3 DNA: TGTGCCAGCAGCTTCCCGGGACAGGGGTTCGGGGAGCTGTTTTTT.

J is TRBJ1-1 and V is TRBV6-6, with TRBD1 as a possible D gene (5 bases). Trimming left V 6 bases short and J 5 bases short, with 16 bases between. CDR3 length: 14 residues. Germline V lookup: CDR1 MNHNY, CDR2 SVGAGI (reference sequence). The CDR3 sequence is CASRPRAAGTEAFF. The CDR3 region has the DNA TGTGCCAGCAGGCCCAGGGCAGCAGGAACTGAAGCTTTCTTT.

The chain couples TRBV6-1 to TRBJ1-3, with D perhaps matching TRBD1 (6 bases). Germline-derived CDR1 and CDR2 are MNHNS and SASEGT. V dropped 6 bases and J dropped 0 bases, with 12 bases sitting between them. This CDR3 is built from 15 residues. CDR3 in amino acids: CASRDSRSSGNTIYF. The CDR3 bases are TGTGCCAGCAGGGACAGCCGAAGCTCTGGAAACACCATATATTTT.

This CDR3 is CASSGAGGPQNLETQYF. DNA of the CDR3: TGTGCCAGCAGTGGGGCGGGGGGGCCCCAAAATTTGGAGACCCAGTACTTC. V and J are TRBV28 and TRBJ2-5, with 9 nucleotides matching TRBD2. V shed 5 bases, J shed 5 bases, and the junction held 15 bases outside the gene matches. The CDR3 consists of 17 residues. Germline V CDR1 and CDR2: MDHEN, SYDVKM.